Each of the 3 T cell receptor beta chains below was sequenced from the same sample in a study of cytomegalovirus exposure and HLA in healthy donors. The PCR used 60 Vbeta and 13 Jbeta primers. Profiled with immunoSEQ multiplex PCR; TCRdb holds only in-frame clones, not every one. This sample has about 140,000 clones, with 80% to 85% found just once. The sequenced sample was PBMCs. These receptors were obtained from a female donor in good health and CMV-seronegative.

The chain combines TRBV19 with TRBJ1-1; 8 nucleotides align to TRBD1. Germline V CDR1 and CDR2: LNHDA, SQIVND (reference sequence). V lost 4 bases and J lost 3; bases outside the gene matches: 7. The CDR3 length is 15 residues. CDR3 nucleotide sequence: TGTGCCAGTAGTACACTGGGACAGGCCCACACTGAAGCTTTCTTT. Its translation is CASSTLGQAHTEAFF.

V usage is TRBV5-1 and J usage is TRBJ1-1; the D gene is possibly TRBD1 (5 bases). The CDR3 runs 14 residues. V lost 9 bases, J lost 8 bases, and 23 bases lay in between. CDR1 is SGHRS, CDR2 YFSETQ, per germline. CDR3 in amino acids: CATSAGTGLLEAFF. The CDR3 DNA reads TGCGCCACCTCGGCCGGGACGGGACTTTTGGAAGCTTTCTTT.

This clone showed up just once. V and J are TRBV9 and TRBJ2-7, with 13 positions matching TRBD2. The CDR3 runs 19 residues. Germline assignment: CDR1 SGDLS and CDR2 YYNGEE. V gave up 3 bases and J gave up 0 bases; unmatched junction bases: 12. CDR3 residues: CASSARGTSGTGGSYEQYF. DNA of the CDR3: TGTGCCAGCAGCGCGCGAGGGACTAGCGGGACAGGGGGCTCCTACGAGCAGTACTTC.